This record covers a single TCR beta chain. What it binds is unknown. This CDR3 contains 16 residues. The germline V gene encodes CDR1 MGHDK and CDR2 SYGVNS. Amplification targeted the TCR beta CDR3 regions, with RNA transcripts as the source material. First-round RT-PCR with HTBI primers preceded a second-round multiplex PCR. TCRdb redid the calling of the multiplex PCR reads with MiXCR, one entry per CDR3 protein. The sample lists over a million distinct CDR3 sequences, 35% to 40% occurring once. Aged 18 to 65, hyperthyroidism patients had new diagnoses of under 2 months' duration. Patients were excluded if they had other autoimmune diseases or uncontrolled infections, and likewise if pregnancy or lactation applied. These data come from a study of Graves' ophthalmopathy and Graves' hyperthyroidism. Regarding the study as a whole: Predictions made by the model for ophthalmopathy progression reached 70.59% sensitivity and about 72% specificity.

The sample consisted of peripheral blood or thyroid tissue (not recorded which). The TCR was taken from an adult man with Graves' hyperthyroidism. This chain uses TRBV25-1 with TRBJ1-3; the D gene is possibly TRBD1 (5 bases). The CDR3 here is CVCSALPTASGNTIYF. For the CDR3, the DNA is TGTGTCTGCAGTGCCCTACCGACAGCCTCTGGAAACACCATATATTTT.